Shown below are 23 T cell receptor beta chains from a single sample sequenced in a study of OX40 agonist ivuxolimab in advanced cancers. Assay used: immunoSEQ multiplex PCR; TCRdb lists only in-frame clones, some missing. The sample has 58,000 or so clones, approximately 89% seen once. The specimen comprised CD4+ or CD8+ T cells sorted from blood, sampled in a trial of the OX40 agonist ivuxolimab. The receptors were sampled from an adult with an advanced solid tumor such as melanoma, head and neck, liver or kidney cancer.

J is TRBJ2-5 and V is TRBV19, with D possibly being TRBD1 (5 bases). The ends were cut back, 3 bases at V and 5 bases at J, with 10 bases in the middle. Germline V gene data show CDR1 as LNHDA and CDR2 as SQIVND (reference sequence). CDR3 length: 13 amino acids. The CDR3 coding sequence is TGTGCCAGTAGTATCGACAGAGTTGAGACCCAGTACTTC. Protein: CASSIDRVETQYF.

The chain links TRBV7-8 to TRBJ1-1; no clear D. Germline CDR1 is SGHVS and CDR2 is FQNEAQ. The V end was cut by 5 bases, the J end by 0 bases, with 7 bases between. The CDR3 loop spans 13 amino acids. The CDR3 DNA follows: TGTGCCAGCAGCATGAAGGTGAACACTGAAGCTTTCTTT. It specifies CASSMKVNTEAFF.

The genes are TRBV5-6 and TRBJ1-1, with TRBD1 as a possible D gene (5 bases). Trimming cost V 2 bases and J 11 bases, with 13 bases left between them. CDR1 is SGHDT and CDR2 is YYEEEE in the germline V gene. CDR3 length: 12 amino acids. The CDR3 sequence: CASSFMGREAFF. The CDR3 DNA follows: TGTGCCAGCAGCTTTATGGGCAGGGAGGCTTTCTTT.

This rearrangement joins TRBV7-9 to TRBJ2-7; TRBD1 aligns across 9 bases. Unmatched junction bases numbered 11, after V lost 4 bases and J lost 7 bases. Germline V gene data show CDR1 as SEHNR and CDR2 as FQNEAQ (reference sequence). The CDR3 is 15 residues long. CDR3 residues: CASSSGTGNQLEQYF. CDR3 in DNA: TGTGCCAGCAGCTCCGGGACAGGGAACCAGTTGGAGCAGTACTTC.

The V gene is TRBV7-9, the J gene TRBJ2-5; D possibly corresponds to TRBD1 (7 bases). This CDR3 contains 14 residues. Germline V gene sequence: CDR1 SEHNR, CDR2 FQNEAQ (reference sequence). Between the trimmed V and J ends, which lost 5 bases and 5 bases, there was a span of 15 bases. The CDR3 loop is CASSPTGEVETQYF. In DNA form, the CDR3 reads TGTGCCAGCAGCCCTACAGGGGAGGTCGAGACCCAGTACTTC.

This clone is judged medium-sized (0.01 to 0.1%). The CDR3 coding sequence is TGTGCCAGCAGCTTGGCATGGGGATCCGATCAGCCCCAGCATTTT. Amino acid sequence: CASSLAWGSDQPQHF. The chain combines TRBV5-5 with TRBJ1-5; no clear D. V dropped 0 bases and J dropped 5 bases, with 12 bases sitting between them. There are 15 residues in the CDR3. Germline CDR1 and CDR2: SGHKS and YYEKEE (reference sequence).

This rearrangement joins TRBV10-3 to TRBJ1-2, with unresolved D. Between the trimmed V and J ends, which lost 10 bases and 9 bases, there was a span of 15 bases. CDR1 is ENHRY, CDR2 SYGVKD, per germline. This CDR3 has 11 amino acids. Written as DNA, the CDR3 is TGTGCCACGACGCCGGGTGGGAGCTACACCTTC. Its protein is CATTPGGSYTF.

This clone showed up just once. The rearrangement links TRBV27 to TRBJ2-1; 7 nucleotides line up with TRBD1. Germline CDR1 and CDR2: MNHEY and SMNVEV (reference sequence). The CDR3 is made up of 16 amino acids. After removal of 3 bases from V and 9 bases from J, the junction contained 14 bases not matched to a gene. CDR3 region: CASSFQIPQGSGEQFF. The CDR3 region has the DNA TGTGCCAGCAGTTTTCAAATACCACAGGGGTCAGGTGAGCAGTTCTTC.

The chain has TRBV27 and TRBJ2-1, with D hard to call. Trimming stripped 4 bases from V and 6 bases from J, with 10 bases between. The CDR3 has 13 residues. Germline V gives CDR1 MNHEY, CDR2 SMNVEV (reference sequence). The CDR3 bases are TGTGCCAGCAGTTCTGGGCTATTCAATGAGCAGTTCTTC. It codes for CASSSGLFNEQFF.

The gene calls are TRBV30 and TRBJ1-5; D not certain. CDR3 length equals 14 residues. Germline lookup yields CDR1 GTSNPN and CDR2 SVGIG (reference sequence). The ends were cut back, 0 bases at V and 0 bases at J, with 6 bases in the middle. CDR3 sequence (DNA): TGTGCCTGGAGTGTACGAAATAGCAATCAGCCCCAGCATTTT. Protein: CAWSVRNSNQPQHF.

The chain combines TRBV5-6 with TRBJ2-7; D is perhaps TRBD2 (7 bases). The CDR3 runs 14 residues. Looked up from germline, CDR1 is SGHDT and CDR2 is YYEEEE. Trimming cost V 6 bases and J 4 bases, with 17 bases left between them. CDR3: CASTMGGALYEQYF. CDR3 in DNA: TGTGCCAGCACTATGGGGGGGGCCCTGTACGAGCAGTACTTC. Combining the CDR3 with reference TRBV5-6 and TRBJ2-7 gives the whole variable domain DAGVTQSPTHLIKTRGQQVTLRCSPKSGHDTVSWYQQALGQGPQFIFQYYEEEERQRGNFPDRFSGHQFPNYSSELNVNALLLGDSALYLCASTMGGALYEQYFGPGTRLTVT.

This rearrangement joins TRBV27 to TRBJ2-7; 8 bases are a match to TRBD2. The CDR3 has 15 amino acids. The V and J ends lost 6 bases and 0 bases, in that order; junction bases with no gene match: 7. CDR1 and CDR2 (germline): MNHEY, SMNVEV (reference sequence). The CDR3 DNA is TGTGCCAGCAGGGCCGGGACTAGTCCCTCCTACGAGCAGTACTTC. This gives the protein CASRAGTSPSYEQYF.

CDR3 DNA sequence: TGTGCCAGCAGCGCCCCGACAGGGTTGAACACTGAAGCTTTCTTT. Its translation: CASSAPTGLNTEAFF. The J gene is TRBJ1-1, the V gene TRBV13, with 7 positions matching TRBD1. The CDR3 has 15 residues. Trimming took 5 bases from V and 0 from J; bases not matched to a gene: 6. The germline V gene has CDR1 PRHDT and CDR2 FYEKMQ (reference sequence).

The J gene is TRBJ2-2, the V gene TRBV9, with 9 nucleotides matching TRBD2. The ends lost 4 bases at V and 7 bases at J; junction bases unmatched: 14. CDR1 is SGDLS and CDR2 is YYNGEE in the germline V gene. This CDR3 comprises 17 residues. CDR3 region: CASSPTPQRGASGELFF. The CDR3 DNA follows: TGTGCCAGCAGCCCGACCCCCCAGCGGGGGGCTAGCGGGGAGCTGTTTTTT.

The chain employs TRBV5-5 and TRBJ2-7; D gene uncertain. The germline V and J ends were trimmed by 1 base and 7 bases, with 12 bases remaining between them. The CDR3 covers 13 residues. Germline-derived CDR1 and CDR2 are SGHKS and YYEKEE (reference sequence). CDR3 nucleotide sequence: TGTGCCAGCAGCTTGAATAGGGTTGAAGAGCAGTACTTC. Protein product: CASSLNRVEEQYF.

This chain links TRBV7-9 with TRBJ2-2, with D possibly matching TRBD1 (6 bases). The germline V gene encodes CDR1 SEHNR and CDR2 FQNEAQ (reference sequence). The CDR3 consists of 14 residues. The V gene lost 3 bases and the J gene lost 5 bases, with 10 bases spanning the gap. The CDR3 sequence is CASSLGRGTGELFF. In DNA, the CDR3 is TGTGCCAGCAGCTTGGGCAGGGGTACCGGGGAGCTGTTTTTT. Variable domain in full (rest from reference TRBV7-9 and TRBJ2-2): DTGVSQNPRHKITKRGQNVTFRCDPISEHNRLYWYRQTLGQGPEFLTYFQNEAQLEKSRLLSDRFSAERPKGSFSTLEIQRTEQGDSAMYLCASSLGRGTGELFFGEGSRLTVL.

This chain uses TRBV10-2 with TRBJ2-1, with a weak D call TRBD2 (7 bases). CDR1 WSHSY and CDR2 SAAADI come from the germline V gene. The ends were cut back, 3 bases at V and 4 bases at J, with 13 bases in the middle. The length of the CDR3 is 15 residues. CDR3: CASSDGRGLYNEQFF. CDR3 sequence (DNA): TGCGCCAGCAGTGATGGGCGGGGGCTATACAATGAGCAGTTCTTC.

The chain is built from TRBV28 and TRBJ2-7; D is perhaps TRBD1 or TRBD2 (7 bases each). V lost 0 bases and J 4 bases, leaving 13 bases between the germline ends. Germline CDR1 is MDHEN and CDR2 is SYDVKM. The CDR3 spans 15 residues. Here the CDR3 reads CASSLWAGGGYEQYF. CDR3 bases: TGTGCCAGCAGTTTATGGGCAGGGGGGGGATACGAGCAGTACTTC.

The chain has TRBV18 and TRBJ2-5, with D possibly matching TRBD1 (5 bases). In germline, CDR1 is KGHSH, CDR2 LQKENI. The CDR3 is made up of 14 amino acids. V lost 2 bases and J 2 bases, leaving 9 bases between the germline ends. CDR3 coding DNA: TGTGCCAGCTCACCAGGGGCAAGACAAGAGACCCAGTACTTC. Its translation is CASSPGARQETQYF.

The V and J genes are TRBV27 and TRBJ2-3; D not certain. The germline CDR1 and CDR2 sequences are MNHEY and SMNVEV (reference sequence). V was clipped by 0 bases and J by 4 bases, with 5 bases between them. The CDR3 runs 13 residues. The CDR3 here is CASSLSNADTQYF. The CDR3 DNA is TGTGCCAGCAGTTTATCGAACGCAGATACGCAGTATTTT.

The chain combines TRBV7-6 with TRBJ1-5; D remains unclear. Trimming took 1 base from V and 6 from J, leaving 10 bases between them. This CDR3 contains 14 residues. Germline loops: CDR1 SGHVS, CDR2 FNYEAQ. CDR3 amino acids: CASSLGAARQPQHF. The CDR3 nucleotides read TGTGCCAGCAGCTTAGGGGCGGCCCGTCAGCCCCAGCATTTT.

V and J are TRBV2 and TRBJ1-2; 9 bases map to TRBD1. The CDR3 has 14 amino acids. CDR1 is SNHLY and CDR2 is FYNNEI in the germline V gene. J gave up 2 bases and V 8 bases, and 6 bases lay outside the gene matches. This chain's CDR3 is CASPRDRVNYGYTF. The CDR3 DNA is TGTGCCAGCCCACGGGACAGGGTGAACTATGGCTACACCTTC.

This rearrangement joins TRBV7-8 to TRBJ1-5; a possible D gene is TRBD1 (6 bases). The germline CDR1 and CDR2 sequences are SGHVS and FQNEAQ. V lost 5 bases and J lost 0, with 14 bases in between. The CDR3 is 16 amino acids. Here the CDR3 reads CASSPIGQFSNQPQHF. The CDR3 DNA sequence: TGTGCCAGCAGCCCAATCGGACAGTTTAGCAATCAGCCCCAGCATTTT.